Listed here are 8 T cell receptor beta chains from one sample, sequenced in a study of blood T cells in healthy people across ages. Combining a sample-barcoded 5' primer with a J-beta primer mix, a second PCR ran for roughly 6 to 12 cycles. TCRdb reprocessed the 5' RACE reads via MiXCR and lists one record per CDR3 protein. This table has about a million distinct CDR3 sequences, around two fifths appearing once. The sequenced sample consisted of blood. These TCRs come from a man between 18 and 29 years old in good health.

This clonotype was found a few times. This chain joins TRBV2 and TRBJ2-7; tentative D call: TRBD2 (6 bases). The end of the DNA fits TRBJ2-5 better, so the J call may be wrong. The CDR3 loop spans 16 amino acids. Germline CDR1 SNHLY, CDR2 FYNNEI. CDR3 protein: CASSEGRTIVRETQYF. CDR3 bases: TGTGCCAGCAGTGAAGGAAGGACTATCGTCCGGGAGACCCAGTACTTC.

This clonotype was counted between two and nine times. The genes are TRBV9 and TRBJ2-1, with 8 bases matching TRBD2. The CDR3 contains 16 residues. With 3 bases clipped from V and 6 bases from J, the junction kept 11 bases outside the gene matches. Germline CDR1 reads SGDLS; CDR2 reads YYNGEE. The CDR3 region is CASSGSGTSNRNEQFF. DNA for the CDR3: TGTGCCAGCAGCGGTTCCGGGACTAGTAATCGCAATGAGCAGTTCTTC.

The table lists this clonotype with many counts. The chain uses TRBV27 and TRBJ1-2; D gene ambiguous. V was trimmed by 1 base and J by 1 base, leaving 7 bases between them. From germline, CDR1 is MNHEY and CDR2 SMNVEV (reference sequence). The length of the CDR3 is 14 residues. The CDR3 DNA follows: TGTGCCAGCAGTTTATTGGGGAATAACTATGGCTACACCTTC. This gives the protein CASSLLGNNYGYTF.

This chain connects TRBV20-1 to TRBJ1-2; TRBD1 matches 8 bases. V lost 4 bases and J lost 4; bases outside the gene matches: 5. CDR3 length equals 13 residues. In germline, CDR1 is DFQATT, CDR2 SNEGSKA (reference sequence). DNA of the CDR3: TGCAGTGCTACACAGGGGGAGGGCTATGGCTACACCTTC. Translation gives CSATQGEGYGYTF.

The chain couples TRBV10-3 to TRBJ1-4, with D possibly TRBD1 on 5 matching bases. Trimming removed 11 bases from V and 8 bases from J, with 18 bases in between. Germline CDR1 and CDR2: ENHRY and SYGVKD. CDR3 length equals 13 residues. The CDR3 loop reads CAVHGTPEEKLFF. CDR3 coding DNA: TGTGCCGTCCACGGGACTCCTGAGGAAAAACTGTTTTTT.

The chain uses TRBV29-1 and TRBJ1-2; no firm D call. V was shortened by 1 base and J by 6 bases, with 6 bases between the two germline ends. CDR1 and CDR2 (germline): SQVTM, ANQGSEA. This CDR3 region has 11 residues. CDR3 loop: CSVEARDGYTF. In DNA form, the CDR3 reads TGCAGCGTTGAAGCAAGAGATGGCTACACCTTC.

This rearrangement joins TRBV6-5 to TRBJ1-2; perhaps TRBD1 as D (5 bases). Germline V gives CDR1 MNHEY, CDR2 SVGAGI. The CDR3 runs 14 residues. V was trimmed by 2 bases and J by 3 bases, leaving 10 bases between them. The CDR3, as DNA: TGTGCCAGCAGTTACCGAGTAGGGGACTATGGCTACACCTTC. This codes for CASSYRVGDYGYTF.

The chain couples TRBV4-2 to TRBJ2-1; perhaps D is TRBD1 or TRBD2 (5 bases each). V dropped 0 bases and J dropped 5 bases, with 11 bases sitting between them. This CDR3 has 15 amino acids. Per the germline V gene, CDR1 is LGHNA and CDR2 is YNFKEQ. The CDR3 reads CASSQDRGAHNEQFF. CDR3 DNA sequence: TGTGCCAGCAGCCAAGATCGGGGCGCCCACAATGAGCAGTTCTTC.